The T cell receptor beta chain under discussion was sequenced for a study of T cell clonality in common variable immunodeficiency. The length of the CDR3 is 15 residues. Germline CDR1 LGHNA, CDR2 YNFKEQ. Measured with immunoSEQ multiplex PCR; TCRdb has only the in-frame clones, and not every one. Singletons are absent from the sample, which has about 44,000 clones. This clone was found many times. Germline is not matched at one junction end, which may reflect a read error. The CDR3 goes on 3 residues after the read ends, and that part is filled in from the germline J gene. The sequencing sample was made of peripheral blood mononuclear cells. This clonotype was obtained from a person aged 18 to 75 in good health. V usage is TRBV4-2 and J usage is TRBJ2-5, with D perhaps TRBD1 (5 bases). CDR3 DNA, as far as it was read: TGCGCCAGCAGCCAAGTGGCCAGGGTGGGCGAGACC. Its protein is CASSQVARVGET. In full, the CDR3 is CASSQVARVGETQYF.